The 22 T cell receptor beta chains in this list originate from one sample, sequenced in a study of shared clonotypes between healthy human individuals. Clones were read by immunoSEQ multiplex PCR, and TCRdb kept only the in-frame ones, dropping some. This repertoire shows about 1.1 million clones, approximately 80% found once; its top ten account for 0.89%. Source material: memory CD4+ T cells from PBMCs. Indicated subset: CD45RA-negative fraction. The receptors derive from a man in his late teens or twenties in good health. Some clones in this sample may be carry-over from other donors' samples.

The chain carries TRBV18 and TRBJ1-1, with D hard to call. Germline V gene lookup returns CDR1 KGHSH and CDR2 LQKENI. V was shortened by 4 bases and J by 5 bases, with 8 bases between the two germline ends. CDR3 length: 12 amino acids. CDR3 protein: CASSQGRTEAFF. The CDR3 nucleotides read TGTGCCAGCTCACAAGGACGTACTGAAGCTTTCTTT.

This chain connects TRBV7-3 to TRBJ2-4; 7 bases line up with TRBD2. Per germline, CDR1 SGHTA and CDR2 FQGTGA. The CDR3 spans 17 residues. Trimming removed 2 bases from V and 5 bases from J; junction bases left unmatched: 12. CDR3 residues: CASSLHPPGGGENIQYF. CDR3 DNA: TGTGCCAGCAGCTTACACCCCCCTGGGGGGGGAGAAAACATTCAGTACTTC. Looking up the rest from reference TRBV7-3 and TRBJ2-4 gives the full variable domain: GAGVSQTPSNKVTEKGKYVELRCDPISGHTALYWYRQSLGQGPEFLIYFQGTGAADDSGLPNDRFFAVRPEGSVSTLKIQRTERGDSAVYLCASSLHPPGGGENIQYFGAGTRLSVL.

The genes are TRBV5-6 and TRBJ2-3; D might be TRBD1 or TRBD2, each matching 5 bases. The germline V gene encodes CDR1 SGHDT and CDR2 YYEEEE. There are 13 residues in the CDR3. The V and J ends lost 4 bases and 6 bases respectively, with 12 bases between them. The CDR3 is CASSAPGRDTQYF. CDR3 nucleotide sequence: TGTGCCAGCAGCGCACCGGGACGCGATACGCAGTATTTT.

The rearrangement uses TRBV6-6 and TRBJ2-7; 13 bases are shared with TRBD2. The junction had 8 bases not matched to a gene; V was cut back by 10 bases and J by 2 bases. CDR3 length: 15 amino acids. Germline V gene sequence: CDR1 MNHNY, CDR2 SVGAGI (reference sequence). CDR3 sequence: CATGLAGDPPYEQYF. The DNA of the CDR3 is TGTGCCACCGGACTAGCGGGAGACCCCCCCTACGAGCAGTACTTC.

V and J are TRBV29-1 and TRBJ1-4; TRBD1 agrees at 9 bases. Germline-derived CDR1 and CDR2 are SQVTM and ANQGSEA. V gave up 4 bases and J gave up 2 bases; unmatched junction bases: 11. There are 17 residues in the CDR3. CDR3 in DNA: TGCAGCGTTGCTGGTGGGACAGGGTATGAGACTAATGAAAAACTGTTTTTT. It yields the protein CSVAGGTGYETNEKLFF.

This clone was seen once. The rearrangement links TRBV2 to TRBJ2-7; 7 bases agree with TRBD1. CDR1 and CDR2 (germline): SNHLY, FYNNEI. This CDR3 comprises 15 residues. Trimming removed 5 bases from V and 1 base from J; junction bases left unmatched: 8. CDR3 residues: CASSLTGTVSYEQYF. The CDR3 coding sequence is TGTGCCAGCAGTCTAACCGGGACAGTATCCTACGAGCAGTACTTC. The full variable domain, in which reference TRBV2 and TRBJ2-7 provide the parts outside the CDR3, is EPEVTQTPSHQVTQMGQEVILRCVPISNHLYFYWYRQILGQKVEFLVSFYNNEISEKSEIFDDQFSVERPDGSNFTLKIRSTKLEDSAMYFCASSLTGTVSYEQYFGPGTRLTVT.

This rearrangement joins TRBV7-9 to TRBJ2-5; 11 positions match TRBD1. Germline V gene sequence: CDR1 SEHNR, CDR2 FQNEAQ (reference sequence). V lost 5 bases and J lost 5; bases outside the gene matches: 7. CDR3 size: 15 residues. The chain's CDR3 is CASSLGQGAAETQYF. In nucleotides, the CDR3 is TGTGCCAGCAGCCTAGGACAGGGGGCGGCTGAGACCCAGTACTTC.

This clone came up once. This rearrangement joins TRBV7-8 to TRBJ1-1; 7 positions agree with TRBD1. This CDR3 region has 13 residues. Looked up from germline, CDR1 is SGHVS and CDR2 is FQNEAQ. After removal of 2 bases from V and 11 bases from J, the junction contained 8 bases not matched to a gene. CDR3 in amino acids: CASSLQGDRAAFF. The CDR3 DNA reads as TGTGCCAGCAGCTTACAGGGAGACAGGGCCGCTTTCTTT.

V gene TRBV6-6 combines with J gene TRBJ2-3; the D gene could be TRBD1 or TRBD2 (5 bases each). V dropped 5 bases and J dropped 0 bases, with 15 bases sitting between them. Germline V gene data show CDR1 as MNHNY and CDR2 as SVGAGI (reference sequence). The CDR3 length is 16 residues. CDR3: CASSPTGRTSTDTQYF. CDR3 coding DNA: TGTGCCAGCAGTCCCACGGGACGGACTAGCACAGATACGCAGTATTTT.

This chain links TRBV5-6 with TRBJ1-2; D might be TRBD1 (5 bases). This CDR3 is 14 amino acids long. In germline, CDR1 is SGHDT, CDR2 YYEEEE. V lost 4 bases and J lost 3, with 13 bases in between. As DNA, the CDR3 is TGTGCCAGCAGCGGGGGGACGGCTGACTATGGCTACACCTTC. Translated: CASSGGTADYGYTF. The complete variable domain, with remaining parts taken from reference TRBV5-6 and TRBJ1-2, reads DAGVTQSPTHLIKTRGQQVTLRCSPKSGHDTVSWYQQALGQGPQFIFQYYEEEERQRGNFPDRFSGHQFPNYSSELNVNALLLGDSALYLCASSGGTADYGYTFGSGTRLTVV.

CDR3 residues: CASSSQTSGSSAYEQYF. In DNA form, the CDR3 reads TGTGCCAGCAGCTCCCAAACTAGCGGGAGTAGCGCCTACGAGCAGTACTTC. The chain recombines TRBV7-6 with TRBJ2-7; 11 positions match TRBD2. Germline V gene data show CDR1 as SGHVS and CDR2 as FNYEAQ. This CDR3 contains 17 residues. V trimming: 4 bases; J trimming: 2 bases; junction bases outside the gene matches: 10. The full variable domain, its missing parts supplied by reference TRBV7-6 and TRBJ2-7, is GAGVSQSPRYKVTKRGQDVALRCDPISGHVSLYWYRQALGQGPEFLTYFNYEAQQDKSGLPNDRFSAERPEGSISTLTIQRTEQRDSAMYRCASSSQTSGSSAYEQYFGPGTRLTVT.

This clone has only a few counts. The J gene is TRBJ1-1, the V gene TRBV7-9; TRBD1 aligns across 11 bases. The CDR3 contains 18 residues. With V trimmed by 5 bases and J by 5 bases, 16 bases remained unmatched. In germline, CDR1 is SEHNR, CDR2 FQNEAQ (reference sequence). In DNA, the CDR3 is TGTGCCAGCAGCCCCAACATAGGGACAGGGGGTTTGGGAACTGAAGCTTTCTTT. Protein: CASSPNIGTGGLGTEAFF.

The chain has TRBV2 and TRBJ1-3; D remains ambiguous. The length of the CDR3 is 13 residues. V gave up 4 bases and J gave up 3 bases, with 7 bases separating them. CDR1 SNHLY and CDR2 FYNNEI come from the germline V gene. The CDR3 DNA reads TGTGCCAGCAGTGCAGAAGATGGAAACACCATATATTTT. It yields the protein CASSAEDGNTIYF. Using reference TRBV2 and TRBJ1-3 for the parts outside the CDR3, the full variable domain is EPEVTQTPSHQVTQMGQEVILRCVPISNHLYFYWYRQILGQKVEFLVSFYNNEISEKSEIFDDQFSVERPDGSNFTLKIRSTKLEDSAMYFCASSAEDGNTIYFGEGSWLTVV.

The rearrangement uses TRBV7-6 and TRBJ2-4; unclear D gene. The V gene's germline CDR1 is SGHVS and CDR2 FNYEAQ. Deletions cut 1 base from V and 5 bases from J, with 6 bases between. The CDR3 covers 13 residues. The CDR3 is CASSLGTENIQYF. The CDR3 nucleotides read TGTGCCAGCAGCTTAGGCACAGAAAACATTCAGTACTTC. The entire variable domain, with the rest obtained from reference TRBV7-6 and TRBJ2-4, is as follows: GAGVSQSPRYKVTKRGQDVALRCDPISGHVSLYWYRQALGQGPEFLTYFNYEAQQDKSGLPNDRFSAERPEGSISTLTIQRTEQRDSAMYRCASSLGTENIQYFGAGTRLSVL.

The chain carries TRBV6-5 and TRBJ2-5, with 7 bases identical to TRBD1. The germline gives CDR1 MNHEY, CDR2 SVGAGI. The CDR3 consists of 14 residues. V lost 5 bases and J lost 2; bases outside the gene matches: 5. CDR3 in DNA: TGTGCCAGCAGTCTCAGGGGACAGCAAGAGACCCAGTACTTC. Translated, it gives CASSLRGQQETQYF.

J is TRBJ2-7 and V is TRBV12-5; the D gene is possibly TRBD1 (7 bases). The V gene's germline CDR1 is LGHNT and CDR2 FRNRAP. CDR3 size: 14 residues. Trimming left V 2 bases short and J 7 bases short, with 15 bases between. Here the CDR3 DNA reads TGTGCTAGTGGTTTGCCTAGCGACAGGGATGAGCAGTACTTC. It yields the protein CASGLPSDRDEQYF.

The V call is TRBV11-2, the J call TRBJ2-2; D remains unclear. This CDR3 has 16 amino acids. Trimming cost V 0 bases and J 9 bases, with 17 bases left between them. Germline lookup yields CDR1 SGHAT and CDR2 FQNNGV. The CDR3 reads CASSLDRLSSVRELFF. The CDR3 coding sequence is TGTGCCAGCAGCTTAGATCGGCTGTCTAGTGTAAGGGAGCTGTTTTTT.

J is TRBJ2-1 and V is TRBV9; 7 bases align to TRBD2. J gave up 4 bases and V 1 base, and 8 bases lay outside the gene matches. The CDR3 is made up of 16 amino acids. From germline, CDR1 is SGDLS and CDR2 YYNGEE. The CDR3 is CASSVMPSGYYNEQFF. The CDR3, as DNA: TGTGCCAGCAGCGTAATGCCTAGCGGATATTACAATGAGCAGTTCTTC.

Worth noting for this clone: Other nucleotide sequences in the sample specify the same CDR3. The chain carries TRBV7-9 and TRBJ1-2; possibly TRBD1 for D (5 bases). The germline CDR1 and CDR2 sequences are SEHNR and FQNEAQ (reference sequence). V was trimmed by 3 bases and J by 5 bases, leaving 10 bases between them. The CDR3 runs 13 residues. The CDR3, as DNA: TGTGCCAGCAGCTTGGGGAGGGGTTATGGCTACACCTTC. Its protein product is CASSLGRGYGYTF.

The J gene is TRBJ2-3, the V gene TRBV5-6; 8 bases map to TRBD1. V shed 6 bases and J 4 bases; nucleotides not matched to a gene: 13. Germline V gene data show CDR1 as SGHDT and CDR2 as YYEEEE. There are 16 residues in the CDR3. The CDR3 sequence: CASTKDRGPEADTQYF. CDR3 nucleotide sequence: TGTGCCAGCACCAAAGACAGGGGCCCCGAGGCAGATACGCAGTATTTT.

This clone appeared a few times. The V call is TRBV7-6, the J call TRBJ1-3; D uncertain. From germline, CDR1 is SGHVS and CDR2 FNYEAQ. V was trimmed by 4 bases and J by 9 bases, leaving 13 bases between them. The CDR3 runs 13 residues. CDR3 in DNA: TGTGCCAGCAGCTCCCGACCCGAGGGCACCATATATTTT. Its protein product is CASSSRPEGTIYF.

In its sample, this clone was seen once. V usage is TRBV4-3 and J usage is TRBJ2-1; D gene unclear. The V and J ends lost 0 bases and 3 bases respectively, with 9 bases between them. CDR1 LGHNA and CDR2 YSLEER come from the germline V gene. The CDR3 extends over 15 amino acids. CDR3 sequence: CASSQESLGYNEQFF. DNA of the CDR3: TGCGCCAGCAGCCAAGAAAGTCTAGGCTACAATGAGCAGTTCTTC.